This is a list of T cell receptor beta chains from one sample in a study of vaccination and CD4 T cells after COVID-19. These TCRs' antigens remain unknown. One entry per CDR3 protein, called by TCRdb with MiXCR from the PCR reads. The table includes 20,000 to 25,000 distinct CDR3 sequences, 40% to 50% detected once. The sequenced sample consisted of CD4+ T cells from blood, cultured in vitro. The source is a human donor who had recovered from COVID-19. Both conserved end residues are part of each CDR3. Fields, in order: V gene, CDR3 length, clone size, D gene, J gene, CDR3 DNA, CDR3 protein. D genes are given only for firm matches. Size is omitted from some rows. Given values are once, few, many or a class for expanded clones.

v_gene: TRBV19
len: 18
abundance: NA
d_gene: TRBD2
j_gene: TRBJ2-5
CDR3nt: TGTGCCAGTAGTATAGTTCCCCCGGGTTTAGCGGGAGGCGAGACCCAGTACTTC
CDR3aa: CASSIVPPGLAGGETQYF

v_gene: TRBV5-4
len: 14
abundance: once
d_gene: TRBD1
j_gene: TRBJ1-1
CDR3nt: TGTGCCAGCAGCTGGGACAGAGGGAACACTGAAGCTTTCTTT
CDR3aa: CASSWDRGNTEAFF

v_gene: TRBV11-2
len: 16
abundance: NA
d_gene: NA
j_gene: TRBJ2-2
CDR3nt: TGTGCCAGCAGCTTAGAGGCAGGGCACAACACCGGGGAGCTGTTTTTT
CDR3aa: CASSLEAGHNTGELFF

v_gene: TRBV11-2
len: 14
abundance: NA
d_gene: NA
j_gene: TRBJ1-1
CDR3nt: TGTGCCAGCAGCTTAGTGAACCCGAACACTGAAGCTTTCTTT
CDR3aa: CASSLVNPNTEAFF

v_gene: TRBV11-3
len: 11
abundance: NA
d_gene: NA
j_gene: TRBJ1-1
CDR3nt: TGTGCCAGCCGGGGGAACACTGAAGCTTTCTTT
CDR3aa: CASRGNTEAFF

v_gene: TRBV20-1
len: 14
abundance: NA
d_gene: NA
j_gene: TRBJ2-7
CDR3nt: TGCAGTGCTAGAGAGTGGACCCGAGGGGACGAGCAGTACTTC
CDR3aa: CSAREWTRGDEQYF

v_gene: TRBV12-2
len: 13
abundance: NA
d_gene: NA
j_gene: TRBJ1-1
CDR3nt: TGTGCAAGTCGCCCTCCCCCGAACACTGAAGCTTTCTTT
CDR3aa: CASRPPPNTEAFF

v_gene: TRBV6-2/TRBV6-3
len: 18
abundance: NA
d_gene: TRBD1
j_gene: TRBJ2-1
CDR3nt: TGTGCCAGCAGTTACAACACCGGGACAGGTTTAGCCTACAATGAGCAGTTCTTC
CDR3aa: CASSYNTGTGLAYNEQFF

v_gene: TRBV2
len: 15
abundance: few
d_gene: NA
j_gene: TRBJ1-5
CDR3nt: TGTGCCAGCAGCCAGACAGGAGTAGCAATCAGAACCCAGCATTTT
CDR3aa: CASSQTGVAIRTQHF

v_gene: TRBV6-1
len: 12
abundance: NA
d_gene: NA
j_gene: TRBJ2-1
CDR3nt: TGTGCCAGCAGTCTTAGCGGCAATGAGCAGTTCTTC
CDR3aa: CASSLSGNEQFF

v_gene: TRBV18
len: 14
abundance: NA
d_gene: NA
j_gene: TRBJ2-5
CDR3nt: TGTGCCAGCTCACCGAGGGACGGAAAAGAGACCCAGTACTTC
CDR3aa: CASSPRDGKETQYF

v_gene: TRBV6-5
len: 19
abundance: NA
d_gene: TRBD2
j_gene: TRBJ2-1
CDR3nt: TGTGCCAGCAGTTACTCGTTTTCTGGGCTAGCGGCTACCTACAATGAGCAGTTCTTC
CDR3aa: CASSYSFSGLAATYNEQFF

v_gene: TRBV6-1
len: 17
abundance: NA
d_gene: TRBD2
j_gene: TRBJ2-3
CDR3nt: TGTGCCAGCAGTGAAGCCGGGACACTCGGGGGGGGAGATACGCAGTATTTT
CDR3aa: CASSEAGTLGGGDTQYF

v_gene: TRBV29-1
len: 15
abundance: NA
d_gene: NA
j_gene: TRBJ1-1
CDR3nt: TGCAGCGTCCTAGCAGTAGGCAGGTCTGTGACTGAAGCTTTCTTT
CDR3aa: CSVLAVGRSVTEAFF

v_gene: TRBV20-1
len: 15
abundance: few
d_gene: NA
j_gene: TRBJ1-2
CDR3nt: TGCAGTGCGCCCCCAGGGGCCCCCTTTAACTATGGCTACACCTTC
CDR3aa: CSAPPGAPFNYGYTF

v_gene: TRBV20-1
len: 12
abundance: NA
d_gene: NA
j_gene: TRBJ1-6
CDR3nt: TGCAGTGCAGGCGGTCTCAGTTCACCCCTCCACTTT
CDR3aa: CSAGGLSSPLHF

v_gene: TRBV19
len: 16
abundance: NA
d_gene: TRBD1
j_gene: TRBJ1-6
CDR3nt: TGTGCCAGTAGCGAGGACAGGGGGCGTTATAATTCACCCCTCCACTTT
CDR3aa: CASSEDRGRYNSPLHF

v_gene: TRBV20-1
len: 12
abundance: few
d_gene: NA
j_gene: TRBJ2-5
CDR3nt: TGCAGTGCCCCGGCCAGGGGTGAGACCCAGTACTTC
CDR3aa: CSAPARGETQYF

v_gene: TRBV7-8
len: 12
abundance: few
d_gene: NA
j_gene: TRBJ1-2
CDR3nt: TGTGCCAGCAGCTTAGTGGGTATGGGCTACACCTTC
CDR3aa: CASSLVGMGYTF

v_gene: TRBV20-1
len: 14
abundance: NA
d_gene: NA
j_gene: TRBJ1-5
CDR3nt: TGCAGTGCTAGAGATGTGGGGGGAGAGAGGCCCCAGCATTTT
CDR3aa: CSARDVGGERPQHF

v_gene: TRBV2
len: 16
abundance: few
d_gene: TRBD2
j_gene: TRBJ2-7
CDR3nt: TGTGCCAGCAGCGATATCGGGACTAGCGGGGCCTACGAGCAGTACTTC
CDR3aa: CASSDIGTSGAYEQYF

v_gene: TRBV28
len: 16
abundance: NA
d_gene: NA
j_gene: TRBJ1-3
CDR3nt: TGTGCCAGCAGCCCCCCTACAGCTAGCTCTGGAAACACCATATATTTT
CDR3aa: CASSPPTASSGNTIYF

v_gene: TRBV6-1
len: 13
abundance: NA
d_gene: NA
j_gene: TRBJ1-1
CDR3nt: TGTGCCAGCAGGGGGCACTACCGCCCTGAAGCTTTCTTT
CDR3aa: CASRGHYRPEAFF

v_gene: TRBV19
len: 14
abundance: NA
d_gene: NA
j_gene: TRBJ2-7
CDR3nt: TGTGCCAGTAGTATGGGTCAGGGATCCAACGAGCAGTACTTC
CDR3aa: CASSMGQGSNEQYF

v_gene: TRBV25-1
len: 16
abundance: NA
d_gene: NA
j_gene: TRBJ1-3
CDR3nt: TGTGCCAGCAGTTCGGGCAGGGGAGGCGCTGGAAACACCATATATTTT
CDR3aa: CASSSGRGGAGNTIYF

v_gene: TRBV15
len: 15
abundance: few
d_gene: TRBD2
j_gene: TRBJ2-1
CDR3nt: TGTGCCACCAGCATAAGACTAGCGGGAGCCTATGAGCAGTTCTTC
CDR3aa: CATSIRLAGAYEQFF

v_gene: TRBV5-1
len: 12
abundance: NA
d_gene: NA
j_gene: TRBJ2-2
CDR3nt: TGCGCCAGCAGCTTGGACACTGGGGAGCTGTTTTTT
CDR3aa: CASSLDTGELFF

v_gene: TRBV2
len: 15
abundance: NA
d_gene: TRBD2
j_gene: TRBJ2-7
CDR3nt: TGTGCCAGCAGATCTTTCGGGGGAGGGCCGGACGAGCAGTACTTC
CDR3aa: CASRSFGGGPDEQYF

v_gene: TRBV20-1
len: 16
abundance: NA
d_gene: NA
j_gene: TRBJ1-6
CDR3nt: TGCAGTGCTAGATCGACCGACATCCTATATAATTCACCCCTCCACTTT
CDR3aa: CSARSTDILYNSPLHF

v_gene: TRBV28
len: 16
abundance: NA
d_gene: NA
j_gene: TRBJ1-5
CDR3nt: TGTGCCAGCAGTCCCGGCGGGGCGATTGGTGGTCAGCCCCAGCATTTT
CDR3aa: CASSPGGAIGGQPQHF

v_gene: TRBV30
len: 16
abundance: once
d_gene: TRBD2
j_gene: TRBJ2-7
CDR3nt: TGTGCCTGGAGTAGGCTAGCGGGAGTCCGGGCCTACGAGCAGTACTTC
CDR3aa: CAWSRLAGVRAYEQYF

v_gene: TRBV7-2
len: 15
abundance: NA
d_gene: NA
j_gene: TRBJ1-2
CDR3nt: TGTGCCAGCAGCTACCGCCTTCGGGGGAGGAGTGGCTACACCTTC
CDR3aa: CASSYRLRGRSGYTF

v_gene: TRBV5-1
len: 17
abundance: once
d_gene: TRBD2
j_gene: TRBJ2-6
CDR3nt: TGCGCCAGCAGCCTTAGCGGGAGGGCCTCTGGGGCCAACGTCCTGACTTTC
CDR3aa: CASSLSGRASGANVLTF

v_gene: TRBV19
len: 13
abundance: once
d_gene: NA
j_gene: TRBJ2-5
CDR3nt: TGTGCCAGTAATCGCCAGCAGCAAGAGACCCAGTACTTC
CDR3aa: CASNRQQQETQYF

v_gene: TRBV21-1
len: 17
abundance: NA
d_gene: NA
j_gene: TRBJ1-1
CDR3nt: TGTGCCAGCAGCAAAGAGGACAGGGGAAGAAGGATCACTGAAGCTTTCTTT
CDR3aa: CASSKEDRGRRITEAFF

v_gene: TRBV12-3/TRBV12-4
len: 14
abundance: NA
d_gene: NA
j_gene: TRBJ1-1
CDR3nt: TGTGCCAGCAGCCGGGGGGGAATGAACACTGAAGCTTTCTTT
CDR3aa: CASSRGGMNTEAFF